The clone carrying this TCR beta chain has ten or more counts. Antigen specificity is unknown. Combining iRepertoire HTBI primers with Arm-PCR of CDR3 regions, the authors built TCR beta libraries. Via MiXCR, TCRdb re-called the multiplex PCR reads, giving one row per CDR3 protein. The sample has some 400,000 distinct CDR3 sequences, 15% seen once. Regarding time point: newly diagnosed GD, antithyroid drugs for less than 3 months. PBMCs were the source of the RNA used for TCR sequencing. These data originate in a study of regulatory T cells in long-lasting Graves disease. Study findings and constraints: Among persistent patients, a larger number of public clonotypes were shared (about 3,000) than among newly diagnosed patients (about 970). Gene preferences differed: TRBV28, TRBJ1-2, TRBJ2-5 in persistent cases.

This CDR3 contains 17 residues. The junction had 11 bases not matched to a gene; V was cut back by 7 bases and J by 1 base. These records were also assigned to another study, of T cells in Graves' hyperthyroidism and ophthalmopathy. That paper adds: First-round RT-PCR of the TCR CDR3 relied on the HTBI primer set. Researchers report that a 13 V-J model separated ophthalmopathy from stable hyperthyroidism.

V gene TRBV12-3 or TRBV12-4 combines with J gene TRBJ2-3; TRBD2 aligns across 10 bases. The receptor's source is a young woman with Graves disease. Sample: peripheral blood mononuclear cells (PBMCs), taken at new diagnosis, from a patient treated with antithyroid drugs. Written as DNA, the CDR3 is TGTGCCAGCACCAAGGTGCTAGCGGGAGCCGGCACAGATACGCAGTATTTT. Translation: CASTKVLAGAGTDTQYF.